The T cell receptor (beta chain) under discussion was sequenced for a study of T cell repertoires in cytomegalovirus infection. Whole-study findings and limits: HLA-C-restricted TCR beta clonotypes specific for CMV led the ex vivo response.

The CDR3 spans 14 residues. Germline CDR1 is MDHEN and CDR2 is SYDVKM. The V gene lost 8 bases and the J gene lost 0 bases, with 11 bases spanning the gap. To note about this clonotype: Its antigen is unidentified.

One entry per CDR3 protein, called by TCRdb with MiXCR from the reads. The sample includes fewer than 700,000 distinct CDR3 sequences, 20% to 25% seen only once; the top ten take 7% to 9%. The chain links TRBV28 to TRBJ2-1; D possibly corresponds to TRBD1 (5 bases). This sequence was found in a human donor in good health (CMV status not recorded). Some clones in this sample may be carry-over from other donors' samples. Material for sequencing was CD8+ T cells from PBMCs. The CDR3 nucleotides read TGTGCCAGCTACTCAAGGGGCTCCTACAATGAGCAGTTCTTC. Translation gives CASYSRGSYNEQFF.